The clone carrying this T cell receptor beta chain has only one observation. Sequencing was performed with immunoSEQ multiplex PCR; in TCRdb, only in-frame clones are kept and a portion is missing. The sample holds 350,000 to 450,000 clones, about nine tenths seen once. This sample is part of a study of control samples from healthy donors and cancer patients. The clonotype originates from a man in his forties or fifties with head and neck cancer. Material: PBMCs.

This CDR3 is CASSLPGANVLTF. In DNA form, the CDR3 reads TGTGCCAGCAGTCTGCCTGGGGCCAACGTCCTGACTTTC. The chain employs TRBV12-3 or TRBV12-4 and TRBJ2-6, with D unresolved. The V end lost 5 bases, the J end lost 2 bases, and 4 bases lay between the germline ends. This CDR3 comprises 13 residues.